This TCR beta chain was identified in a study of blood T cell repertoires in COVID-19. Sequenced by immunoSEQ multiplex PCR; TCRdb stores in-frame clones only, minus some. Of more than 100,000 clones listed, roughly 84% were seen once; the top ten hold more than 1.4%. V trimming: 0 bases; J trimming: 12 bases; junction bases outside the gene matches: 1. Germline CDR1 reads SGHRS; CDR2 reads YFSETQ. This CDR3 has 12 amino acids. This receptor was identified in a man in his 60s with acute or convalescent COVID-19. This chain links TRBV5-1 with TRBJ2-1; TRBD2 aligns across 9 bases. Material for sequencing was peripheral blood. The DNA for the CDR3 is TGCGCCAGCAGCTTGGATAGCGGGAGGCAGTTCTTC. Amino acid sequence: CASSLDSGRQFF.